The 3 T cell receptor beta chains below all came from one sample that was sequenced in a study of shared clonotypes between healthy human individuals. Sequencing used immunoSEQ multiplex PCR; TCRdb keeps in-frame clones, though not all of them. The data hold roughly 1,500,000 clones, with 98% to 99% observed a single time. Specimen: naive CD4+ T cells sorted from blood. Subset defined: CD45RA+ positively selected. The source is a young man in good health.

The chain employs TRBV5-4 and TRBJ2-2; D is uncertain. This CDR3 is 14 amino acids long. The V and J ends lost 3 bases and 1 base respectively, with 7 bases between them. The germline gives CDR1 SGHNT, CDR2 YYREEE (reference sequence). The CDR3 bases are TGTGCCAGCAGCTCCGGTGAGAACACCGGGGAGCTGTTTTTT. The encoded protein is CASSSGENTGELFF.

This clone was counted a single time. V and J are TRBV29-1 and TRBJ2-1; D unclear. With 7 bases removed from V and 5 bases from J, the gap between germline ends came to 6 bases. The CDR3 sequence is 10 residues long. Germline lookup yields CDR1 SQVTM and CDR2 ANQGSEA. The CDR3 loop is CSGGNNEQFF. CDR3 DNA sequence: TGCAGCGGAGGTAACAATGAGCAGTTCTTC.

The chain combines TRBV6-5 with TRBJ1-2; possibly TRBD1 for D (5 bases). Germline values: CDR1 MNHEY, CDR2 SVGAGI. Trimming shortened V by 2 bases and J by 2 bases, and 9 bases separated the two germline ends. The CDR3 runs 14 residues. The CDR3 bases are TGTGCCAGCAGTTACGGGGGGTCGAACTATGGCTACACCTTC. This sequence encodes CASSYGGSNYGYTF.